Following are 11 T cell receptor beta chains from one sample sequenced in a study of cytomegalovirus exposure and HLA in healthy donors (dated by TCRdb to 2016 to 2017). Library creation used the immunoSEQ multiplex PCR assay. For the multiplex PCR, a mixture combining 60 forward primers for TCR Vbeta segments and 13 reverse primers for TCR Jbeta segments was used. TCRdb holds this immuneACCESS table with in-frame rearrangements only. Some clones are missing; in checked studies, unresolved V genes explain under half, and the rest has no known cause. For this sample there are 100,000 to 150,000 clones; over 75% appear just once. 5% to 7% of the sample goes to the ten largest clones. The source material was PBMCs. The source of these receptors is a woman in her 40s in good health and CMV-seropositive.

This chain joins TRBV28 and TRBJ2-7, with D tentatively TRBD1 (6 bases). The CDR3 sequence is 13 residues long. CDR1 is MDHEN and CDR2 is SYDVKM in the germline V gene. CDR3 sequence: CVTAGTPQYEQYF. The CDR3 DNA follows: TGTGTTACCGCCGGGACACCTCAATACGAGCAGTACTTC.

This clone was observed once. This rearrangement joins TRBV9 to TRBJ2-4, with 9 positions matching TRBD2. Germline-derived CDR1 and CDR2 are SGDLS and YYNGEE. Trimming cost V 2 bases and J 0 bases; bases outside gene matches: 15. The CDR3 sequence is 20 residues long. CDR3 sequence: CASSVSPTSGMSKAKNIQYF. In DNA form, the CDR3 reads TGTGCCAGCAGCGTCTCCCCGACTAGCGGTATGAGTAAAGCCAAAAACATTCAGTACTTC.

The rearrangement uses TRBV13 and TRBJ1-1, with D possibly matching TRBD1 (5 bases). Germline CDR1 is PRHDT and CDR2 is FYEKMQ (reference sequence). The CDR3 consists of 17 residues. With 2 bases removed from V and 2 bases from J, the gap between germline ends came to 18 bases. CDR3 residues: CASSLRPLTTANTEAFF. CDR3 sequence (DNA): TGTGCCAGCAGCTTAAGACCCCTTACGACAGCTAACACTGAAGCTTTCTTT.

V gene TRBV9 combines with J gene TRBJ2-2; 8 positions agree with TRBD1. The length of the CDR3 is 18 residues. The germline CDR1 and CDR2 sequences are SGDLS and YYNGEE. The trim removed 0 bases at V and 5 bases at J, leaving 12 bases unmatched. Here the CDR3 reads CASSVVWSGGARTGELFF. The CDR3 DNA reads as TGTGCCAGCAGCGTAGTCTGGTCAGGGGGCGCGCGGACCGGGGAGCTGTTTTTT. Supplemented by reference TRBV9 and TRBJ2-2, the full variable domain reads DSGVTQTPKHLITATGQRVTLRCSPRSGDLSVYWYQQSLDQGLQFLIQYYNGEERAKGNILERFSAQQFPDLHSELNLSSLELGDSALYFCASSVVWSGGARTGELFFGEGSRLTVL.

The chain recombines TRBV30 with TRBJ1-1; D might be TRBD1 (6 bases). V dropped 0 bases and J dropped 4 bases, with 15 bases sitting between them. This CDR3 is built from 15 residues. Germline V gives CDR1 GTSNPN, CDR2 SVGIG (reference sequence). In nucleotides, the CDR3 is TGTGCCTGGAGTGTGGCAGGGGATATGACCACTGAAGCTTTCTTT. Protein sequence: CAWSVAGDMTTEAFF.

This clone has a single count. This chain joins TRBV28 and TRBJ1-2; a possible D gene is TRBD1 (5 bases). Deletions cut 3 bases from V and 6 bases from J, with 14 bases between. The CDR3 covers 14 residues. The germline V gene encodes CDR1 MDHEN and CDR2 SYDVKM. CDR3 sequence (DNA): TGTGCCAGCAGTTTCAGGCAGGGTTGGGATGGCTACACCTTC. Its protein product is CASSFRQGWDGYTF.

A single count supports this clone. The genes are TRBV7-2 and TRBJ2-4, with TRBD1 matching 7 bases. This CDR3 comprises 17 residues. With 5 bases clipped from V and 8 bases from J, the junction kept 18 bases outside the gene matches. CDR1 is SGHTA and CDR2 is FQGNSA in the germline V gene. CDR3 sequence: CASSPSRQGVMGDIQYF. The CDR3 DNA reads as TGTGCCAGCAGCCCTTCTCGACAGGGAGTAATGGGGGACATTCAGTACTTC.

The chain links TRBV4-1 to TRBJ1-1; TRBD1 matches at 11 bases. V trimming: 1 base; J trimming: 11 bases; junction bases outside the gene matches: 12. CDR1 and CDR2 from the germline V gene are MGHRA and YSYEKL. CDR3 size: 16 residues. In DNA, the CDR3 is TGCGCCAGCAGCCAAGTACCGGGACAGGGGGGACTGCGGGCTTTCTTT. Its translation: CASSQVPGQGGLRAFF.

V is TRBV28 and J is TRBJ2-1; maybe TRBD2 (6 bases). V lost 5 bases to trimming and J lost 0 bases, with 14 bases between them. This CDR3 comprises 16 residues. CDR1 MDHEN and CDR2 SYDVKM come from the germline V gene. DNA of the CDR3: TGTGCCAGCAGTCAAGGGACTGCCAGCTCCTACAATGAGCAGTTCTTC. This sequence encodes CASSQGTASSYNEQFF.

The V and J genes are TRBV18 and TRBJ2-3; TRBD1 might be the D (6 bases). Deletions cut 6 bases from V and 3 bases from J, with 7 bases between. In germline, CDR1 is KGHSH, CDR2 LQKENI. The CDR3 length is 12 residues. The CDR3 DNA reads TGTGCCAGCTCGAGGGGGACAGATACGCAGTATTTT. It encodes CASSRGTDTQYF. Full variable domain (remainder filled in from reference TRBV18 and TRBJ2-3): NAGVMQNPRHLVRRRGQEARLRCSPMKGHSHVYWYRQLPEEGLKFMVYLQKENIIDESGMPKERFSAEFPKEGPSILRIQQVVRGDSAAYFCASSRGTDTQYFGPGTRLTVL.

V and J are TRBV5-6 and TRBJ2-1; TRBD2 agrees at 8 bases. The V gene end was trimmed by 2 bases and the J gene end by 0 bases; junction bases not matched to a gene: 7. This CDR3 comprises 17 residues. Germline CDR1 and CDR2: SGHDT and YYEEEE. The CDR3 DNA reads as TGTGCCAGCAGCTTTCTAAGAAGCGGGAGCTCCTACAATGAGCAGTTCTTC. Protein sequence: CASSFLRSGSSYNEQFF. The variable domain in full, with the rest retrieved from reference TRBV5-6 and TRBJ2-1, is DAGVTQSPTHLIKTRGQQVTLRCSPKSGHDTVSWYQQALGQGPQFIFQYYEEEERQRGNFPDRFSGHQFPNYSSELNVNALLLGDSALYLCASSFLRSGSSYNEQFFGPGTRLTVL.